This T cell receptor (beta chain) was retrieved from a study of T cell responses to AZD1222 COVID-19 vaccine. TCRdb keeps only in-frame clones here, not all; method: immunoSEQ multiplex PCR. The table shows about 160,000 clones, with about 90% occurring only once. As concerns this clone: Different DNA sequences within this sample yield the same CDR3.

V shed 1 base and J 10 bases; nucleotides not matched to a gene: 10. This CDR3 contains 17 residues. CDR1 is SGHDN, CDR2 FVKESK, per germline. The TCR sequence derives from an adult in good health. The material was peripheral blood, obtained on day 0 of MenACWY control vaccination. V gene TRBV14 combines with J gene TRBJ1-6, with TRBD1 matching 10 bases. The CDR3 sequence: CASSQGTAGTGVSPLHF. CDR3 DNA sequence: TGTGCCAGCAGCCAAGGCACCGCCGGGACAGGGGTCTCACCCCTCCACTTT.